The rows below give T cell receptor beta chains drawn from one sample of a study of T cells in localized non-small cell lung cancer. The protocol was immunoSEQ multiplex PCR, while the TCRdb copy is restricted to in-frame clones and leaves out a portion. The repertoire holds about 52,000 clones, with around 87% as singletons. Here the sequenced sample was PBMCs, taken before any cancer treatment. The origin of the receptors is a female donor with stage II lung adenocarcinoma. The CDR3 runs from the conserved cysteine through the conserved F or W. Fields, in order: CDR3 DNA, CDR3 protein, V gene, J gene, D gene, clone size. The D gene is left open where the match is weak. Clone size, where shown, is once, few, many, or a class for clones that have expanded.

TGTGCCAGCTCACCACCGAGGGCTGGGGCCAACGTCCTGACTTTC	CASSPPRAGANVLTF	TRBV18	TRBJ2-6	NA	NA
TGCGCCAGCAGCTTTCGGCTAGCGGGGGACCAAGAGACCCAGTACTTC	CASSFRLAGDQETQYF	TRBV5-1	TRBJ2-5	TRBD2	once
TGTGCCAGCACCCGGTGGCAGGGTGTCAGTGAAGCTTTCTTT	CASTRWQGVSEAFF	TRBV6-5	TRBJ1-1	NA	NA
TGTGCCAGCAGCACTGATTTAGCGGGGGGTCCAGATACGCAGTATTTT	CASSTDLAGGPDTQYF	TRBV5-4	TRBJ2-3	TRBD2	NA
TGTGCCAGCAGCTTAAACGAAGGCTATGGCTACACCTTC	CASSLNEGYGYTF	TRBV11-2	TRBJ1-2	NA	few
TGTGCCAGCAGCACCCAGAACACCGGGGAGCTGTTTTTT	CASSTQNTGELFF	TRBV5-4	TRBJ2-2	NA	NA
TGCGCCAGCAGCTTCTACCCCACAGGATCGAACACCGGGGAGCTGTTTTTT	CASSFYPTGSNTGELFF	TRBV5-1	TRBJ2-2	NA	once
TGTGCCAGCAGCTCCCCCCGGGGAGGCCTCTCCTACAATGAGCAGTTCTTC	CASSSPRGGLSYNEQFF	TRBV5-5	TRBJ2-1	NA	NA
TGCGCCAGCAGCTTGAGTGACTCCCCTTTTGGTGGCTACACCTTC	CASSLSDSPFGGYTF	TRBV5-1	TRBJ1-2	NA	NA
TGTGCCAGCAGCTTAGAAAACAGAAACACAGATACGCAGTATTTT	CASSLENRNTDTQYF	TRBV27	TRBJ2-3	NA	NA
TGTGCCAGCAGCCTCAATCAGCCCCAGCATTTT	CASSLNQPQHF	TRBV6-6	TRBJ1-5	NA	NA
TGTGCCAGCACGGTGTCGGTGAACTATGGCTACACCTTC	CASTVSVNYGYTF	TRBV9	TRBJ1-2	NA	NA
TGTGCCAGCAGTGGAGGGCATGGCGGCACAGATACGCAGTATTTT	CASSGGHGGTDTQYF	TRBV6-5	TRBJ2-3	NA	NA
TGCGCCAGCAGCTTGGAGGGACTAGCGGGCACAGATACGCAGTATTTT	CASSLEGLAGTDTQYF	TRBV5-1	TRBJ2-3	TRBD2	NA
TGTGCCAGCAGTGGTCGGCAGGGGGACGAAAAACTGTTTTTT	CASSGRQGDEKLFF	TRBV2	TRBJ1-4	TRBD1	NA
TGTGCCAGTAGTATAGAGGGGTTCACTGAAGCTTTCTTT	CASSIEGFTEAFF	TRBV19	TRBJ1-1	NA	NA
TGCGCCAGCAGCCCGGGACAGGTGAGCTCCTACGAGCAGTACTTC	CASSPGQVSSYEQYF	TRBV5-1	TRBJ2-7	TRBD1	NA
TGTGCCAGCAGCTTATCGGGCGGGAACACTGAAGCTTTCTTT	CASSLSGGNTEAFF	TRBV11-2	TRBJ1-1	NA	NA
TGTGCCAGTAGTATACCCAGGGCCATCGCCAGTTCACCCCTCCACTTT	CASSIPRAIASSPLHF	TRBV19	TRBJ1-6	NA	few
TGTGCCAGTAGAGCCGCCTCCTCTAATACGCAGTATTTT	CASRAASSNTQYF	TRBV19	TRBJ2-3	NA	once
TGTGCCAGCAGTCCGTCACGGGGGGACAGGGTGAACATTCAGTACTTC	CASSPSRGDRVNIQYF	TRBV27	TRBJ2-4	TRBD1	NA
TGTGCCAGCAGTGTTGGGGGCAGGGGGTACGAGCAGTACTTC	CASSVGGRGYEQYF	TRBV2	TRBJ2-7	TRBD1	NA
TGTGCCAGCAGCCAAGTGGGGCCGGGCGATGAGCAGTTCTTC	CASSQVGPGDEQFF	TRBV7-6	TRBJ2-1	NA	NA
TGTGCCAGTAGTGACCGGACAGGGGGATTTTCACCCCTCCACTTT	CASSDRTGGFSPLHF	TRBV19	TRBJ1-6	TRBD1	NA
TGCGCCAGCAGCTTGCCCGTCAAGGACACTGAAGCTTTCTTT	CASSLPVKDTEAFF	TRBV5-1	TRBJ1-1	NA	NA
TGTGCCAGCACCCCAAATAGGGGGGTGAAGGAGCCCCAGCATTTT	CASTPNRGVKEPQHF	TRBV6-1	TRBJ1-5	NA	NA
TGTGCCAGCAGCTTACAGGGCGGAGATACGCAGTATTTT	CASSLQGGDTQYF	TRBV9	TRBJ2-3	NA	NA
TGTGCCAGTAGTGCTCAGACTCAGGGAGTGGAAAAACTGTTTTTT	CASSAQTQGVEKLFF	TRBV19	TRBJ1-4	NA	once
TGTGCCAGCTCCGCGGGTCCCTATAATTCACCCCTCCACTTT	CASSAGPYNSPLHF	TRBV18	TRBJ1-6	NA	NA
TGTGCCAGCAGCCCCGGGCCCCTCGAGGGAATGTTTTTT	CASSPGPLEGMFF	TRBV14	TRBJ1-4	NA	NA
TGTGCCAGCAGCTTACTGACAGGCCGTAACTATGGCTACACCTTC	CASSLLTGRNYGYTF	TRBV11-2	TRBJ1-2	NA	once
TGTGCCAGCAGTGAGGGAAATTGGGGCTATGGCTACACCTTC	CASSEGNWGYGYTF	TRBV25-1	TRBJ1-2	NA	NA
TGTGCCAGCTCACCCGGGCAGGGGAACGAGCAGTACTTC	CASSPGQGNEQYF	TRBV18	TRBJ2-7	NA	NA
TGTGCCAGCAGGCGGGGGGTCGGGAACTATGGCTACACCTTC	CASRRGVGNYGYTF	TRBV11-2	TRBJ1-2	NA	NA
TGTGCCAGTAGTTCGACGTTACCCCCACTTAATGAAAAACTGTTTTTT	CASSSTLPPLNEKLFF	TRBV19	TRBJ1-4	NA	NA
TGTGCCAGCAGCTTAGGGCCAAGCAGAGGAAACACCATATATTTT	CASSLGPSRGNTIYF	TRBV7-2	TRBJ1-3	NA	NA
TGTGCCAGCAGGATCCCCGGGACAGGGGTTCAAGAGACCCAGTACTTC	CASRIPGTGVQETQYF	TRBV7-8	TRBJ2-5	TRBD1	NA
TGCAGCCCCATAGTATACGAGCAGTACTTC	CSPIVYEQYF	TRBV20-1	TRBJ2-7	NA	NA
TGTGCCAGCAGCCAGGATTTTACTAGCGATGCCTACGAGCAGTACTTC	CASSQDFTSDAYEQYF	TRBV4-2	TRBJ2-7	TRBD2	NA
TGTGCCTGGGGAACCGACAGTTTTAACGAGCAGTACTTC	CAWGTDSFNEQYF	TRBV30	TRBJ2-7	NA	NA
TGCGCCAGCAGCTTGAGCGAGGCCACTGAAGCTTTCTTT	CASSLSEATEAFF	TRBV5-1	TRBJ1-1	NA	NA
TGTGCCAGCAGTGGGGATAGACAGGGTAAAGCCATGGGCTCCTACAATGAGCAGTTCTTC	CASSGDRQGKAMGSYNEQFF	TRBV2	TRBJ2-1	TRBD1	NA
TGTGCAAGTCGCTTAGGGGCTGGGGCTGGAAACACCATATATTTT	CASRLGAGAGNTIYF	TRBV12-2	TRBJ1-3	NA	NA
TGTGCCAGCAGATTGAACAGGGGTGGTGAGACCCAGTACTTC	CASRLNRGGETQYF	TRBV2	TRBJ2-5	TRBD1	NA
TGTGCCAGCAGCCCGGGACAGGGGAATGGCTACACCTTC	CASSPGQGNGYTF	TRBV2	TRBJ1-2	TRBD1	NA
TGTGCCAGCAGCTTAGTATCTAGCGGGGGGATTCAAGAGACCCAGTACTTC	CASSLVSSGGIQETQYF	TRBV13	TRBJ2-5	TRBD2	NA
TGTGCCAGTAGTAGGGGCCTTTGGAGCGAAAAACTGTTTTTT	CASSRGLWSEKLFF	TRBV19	TRBJ1-4	NA	NA
TGCGCCAGCACCCTATATACAGGAGGGCGGGAGCTGTTTTTT	CASTLYTGGRELFF	TRBV5-1	TRBJ2-2	NA	NA
TGTGCTAGCAGCTCGGGACAGGGGGACCCCAGGAATTCACCCCTCCACTTT	CASSSGQGDPRNSPLHF	TRBV7-7	TRBJ1-6	TRBD1	NA
TGTGCCAGCAGCCCTATGGCGTACACAGATACGCAGTATTTT	CASSPMAYTDTQYF	TRBV7-8	TRBJ2-3	NA	NA
TGCAGCGTTGAACAGGGCGTCAACTATGGCTACACCTTC	CSVEQGVNYGYTF	TRBV29-1	TRBJ1-2	NA	NA
TGTGCCAGCTCCCCCCTCGAAGGGACGGCGGGCTACACCTTC	CASSPLEGTAGYTF	TRBV18	TRBJ1-2	NA	NA
TGCGCCAGCAGCTATTCCGACTCACTACCTGAGCAGTTCTTC	CASSYSDSLPEQFF	TRBV5-1	TRBJ2-1	NA	NA